The 15 T cell receptor beta chains listed next were all sequenced from one sample in a study of cytomegalovirus exposure and HLA in healthy donors. This PCR relied on a set of 60 Vbeta primers and 13 Jbeta primers. Sequencing used immunoSEQ multiplex PCR; TCRdb keeps in-frame clones, though not all of them. The data contain around 190,000 clones, 80% to 90% of them singletons. Sample: PBMCs. Receptors were obtained from a woman in her 30s in good health and CMV-seronegative.

The V call is TRBV6-5, the J call TRBJ2-7; D call uncertain. Trimming pared 6 bases from V and 1 base from J, leaving 10 bases between. This CDR3 is 13 amino acids long. In germline, CDR1 is MNHEY, CDR2 SVGAGI. The CDR3 loop reads CASSNPASYEQYF. DNA of the CDR3: TGTGCCAGCAGCAACCCAGCGTCCTACGAGCAGTACTTC.

The genes are TRBV29-1 and TRBJ2-1, with 14 bases aligning to TRBD2. After removal of 7 bases from V and 5 bases from J, the junction contained 7 bases not matched to a gene. The CDR3 covers 15 residues. The germline V gene has CDR1 SQVTM and CDR2 ANQGSEA. CDR3 region: CSGGLAGGPDNEQFF. The CDR3 nucleotides are TGCAGCGGTGGACTAGCGGGAGGCCCCGACAATGAGCAGTTCTTC.

The chain combines TRBV27 with TRBJ2-2; maybe TRBD1 (6 bases). Per the germline V gene, CDR1 is MNHEY and CDR2 is SMNVEV (reference sequence). V lost 3 bases and J lost 5, with 10 bases in between. The CDR3 is made up of 14 amino acids. The DNA of the CDR3 is TGTGCCAGCAGTTTCCAGGGGATGACCGGGGAGCTGTTTTTT. It codes for CASSFQGMTGELFF.

The chain uses TRBV19 and TRBJ1-5, with a weak D call TRBD1 (5 bases). The CDR3 has 15 residues. The ends were cut back, 1 base at V and 2 bases at J, with 9 bases in the middle. From germline, CDR1 is LNHDA and CDR2 SQIVND (reference sequence). CDR3 amino acids: CASSIGGRGNQPQHF. The CDR3 DNA sequence: TGTGCCAGTAGTATAGGCGGCAGGGGCAATCAGCCCCAGCATTTT.

The CDR3 loop is CASSLVGTRNEQFF. DNA of the CDR3: TGTGCCAGCAGCTTAGTCGGGACTAGGAATGAGCAGTTCTTC. The chain is built from TRBV11-2 and TRBJ2-1; TRBD2 matches at 8 bases. The germline V gene has CDR1 SGHAT and CDR2 FQNNGV. The CDR3 is 14 residues long. Trimming cost V 1 base and J 7 bases; bases outside gene matches: 3.

The chain recombines TRBV2 with TRBJ1-2; a weak D match, TRBD1 (5 bases). CDR1 and CDR2 (germline): SNHLY, FYNNEI. This CDR3 is 12 amino acids long. V gave up 8 bases and J gave up 14 bases, with 21 bases separating them. CDR3 amino acids: CASGAGGPPRTF. The CDR3 DNA is TGTGCCAGCGGGGCGGGGGGTCCCCCGAGGACCTTC.

This clone was recorded once. The chain has TRBV5-6 and TRBJ2-3; D not certain. Trimming removed 0 bases from V and 0 bases from J, with 8 bases in between. Germline V CDR1 and CDR2: SGHDT, YYEEEE. This CDR3 has 15 residues. The CDR3 spells CASSLASPSTDTQYF. The DNA for the CDR3 is TGTGCCAGCAGCTTGGCGTCTCCTAGCACAGATACGCAGTATTTT.

This rearrangement joins TRBV7-8 to TRBJ2-1; 9 positions agree with TRBD2. Germline V lookup: CDR1 SGHVS, CDR2 FQNEAQ. J gave up 2 bases and V 7 bases, and 6 bases lay outside the gene matches. This CDR3 is built from 15 residues. The DNA for the CDR3 is TGTGCCAGCATCCGATCTAGCGGGACCTACAATGAGCAGTTCTTC. Its translation is CASIRSSGTYNEQFF.

This chain joins TRBV6-1 and TRBJ2-2, with D perhaps matching TRBD1 (6 bases). From germline, CDR1 is MNHNS and CDR2 SASEGT. Trimming took off 9 bases at V and 0 bases at J, with 8 bases between the two ends. The CDR3 is made up of 13 amino acids. Here the CDR3 reads CARGDTNTGELFF. Here the CDR3 DNA reads TGTGCCAGGGGGGACACGAACACCGGGGAGCTGTTTTTT.

This chain links TRBV20-1 with TRBJ2-7, with no clear D. The V end was cut by 7 bases, the J end by 5 bases, with 12 bases between. The CDR3 has 11 residues. Germline assignment: CDR1 DFQATT and CDR2 SNEGSKA (reference sequence). CDR3: CSVVSRNEQYF. DNA for the CDR3: TGCAGTGTTGTTAGCCGCAACGAGCAGTACTTC.

The CDR3 DNA reads as TGTGCCAGCCACAGGGCTAGCGGGACCACACCCTACAATGAGCAGTTCTTC. This sequence encodes CASHRASGTTPYNEQFF. This sequence joins TRBV7-2 and TRBJ2-1; TRBD2 matches 9 bases. The germline V gene encodes CDR1 SGHTA and CDR2 FQGNSA. There are 17 residues in the CDR3. The V and J ends lost 8 bases and 2 bases, in that order; junction bases with no gene match: 13.

The J gene is TRBJ2-7, the V gene TRBV11-2, with D possibly being TRBD2 (5 bases). From germline, CDR1 is SGHAT and CDR2 FQNNGV. The length of the CDR3 is 13 residues. Trimming removed 1 base from V and 4 bases from J, with 8 bases in between. The CDR3 region has the DNA TGTGCCAGCAGCTTAGTTCGGGGTTACGAGCAGTACTTC. Amino acid sequence: CASSLVRGYEQYF.

The chain joins TRBV18 to TRBJ2-7; 12 bases map to TRBD1. CDR1 KGHSH and CDR2 LQKENI come from the germline V gene. Germline trimming cut 2 bases from V and 10 bases from J; bases unmatched to any gene: 9. CDR3 length: 15 amino acids. In nucleotides, the CDR3 is TGTGCCAGCTCACCAACTCGGGACAGGGGGCCATCACAGTACTTC. This gives the protein CASSPTRDRGPSQYF.

J is TRBJ2-7 and V is TRBV5-1, with a possible D match to TRBD1 (6 bases). The germline V gene encodes CDR1 SGHRS and CDR2 YFSETQ. V lost 5 bases, J lost 4 bases, and 19 bases lay in between. This CDR3 contains 15 residues. The CDR3 here is CASRRQDRDAYEQYF. As DNA, the CDR3 is TGCGCCAGCAGAAGACAGGACCGGGACGCGTACGAGCAGTACTTC.

The rearrangement joins TRBV2 to TRBJ2-1; D is possibly TRBD1 (6 bases). Germline assignment: CDR1 SNHLY and CDR2 FYNNEI. Trimming shortened V by 7 bases and J by 5 bases, and 15 bases separated the two germline ends. The CDR3 loop spans 14 amino acids. This chain's CDR3 is CASNTGTHHNEQFF. CDR3 nucleotides: TGTGCCAGCAATACAGGGACCCACCACAATGAGCAGTTCTTC.